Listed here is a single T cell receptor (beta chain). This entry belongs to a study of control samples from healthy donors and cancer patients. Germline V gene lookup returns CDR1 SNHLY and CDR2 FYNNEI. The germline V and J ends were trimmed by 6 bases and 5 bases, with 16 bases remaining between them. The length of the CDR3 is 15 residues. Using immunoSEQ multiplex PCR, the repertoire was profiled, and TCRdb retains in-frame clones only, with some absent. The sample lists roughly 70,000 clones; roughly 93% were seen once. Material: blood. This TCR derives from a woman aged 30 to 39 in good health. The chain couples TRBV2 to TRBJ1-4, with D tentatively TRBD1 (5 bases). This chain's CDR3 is CASRDEGTRNEKLFF. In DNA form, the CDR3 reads TGTGCCAGCAGGGACGAGGGGACCCGGAATGAAAAACTGTTTTTT.